This TCR beta chain was recovered during a study of T-cell reconstitution after alpha-beta-depleted transplantation in children. Overall study findings and caveats: A year post-transplant, T-cell counts and diversity derived mostly from newly produced T cells. Surviving recipient T cells and thymic progenitors accounted for the high day-60 TCRbeta diversity observed in some patients. The study reportedly traced alpha-beta T cells about two months after transplant to several hundred expanded graft clones.

On this clonotype: No antigen is known for it.

The CDR3 covers 16 residues. The germline V and J ends were trimmed by 7 bases and 0 bases, with 13 bases remaining between them. Library preparation (for TCRbeta) was performed with unique molecular identifiers. MiXCR, applied by TCRdb to the PCR reads, yields one record per CDR3 protein. This sample yields about 980,000 distinct CDR3 sequences, of which under 30% are seen a single time; over 25% belongs to the top ten. This clonotype was sampled from a boy younger than two who had a stem cell transplant for SCID, so the T cells may come from the graft donor. This chain links TRBV12-3 or TRBV12-4 with TRBJ2-6; D not resolved. The material was PBMCs, mostly from graft donor cells, obtained 360 days after TCRalphabeta/CD19-depleted stem cell transplant. Here the CDR3 DNA reads TGTGCCAGCACCGATGACTTGCACTCTGGGGCCAACGTCCTGACTTTC. Translated: CASTDDLHSGANVLTF.